A selection of T cell receptor beta chains follows, all from one sample in a study of brain T cells in children with intractable seizures. Sequencing used immunoSEQ multiplex PCR; TCRdb keeps in-frame clones, though not all of them. The table has around 44,000 clones, approximately 92% seen once. Here the sequenced sample was peripheral blood, taken at surgery. Receptors were obtained from a girl aged 2-10 years with tuberous sclerosis and intractable seizures. Both conserved end residues are part of each CDR3.

j_call v_call cdr3_aa
TRBJ1-2 TRBV6-1 CASSEDGNYGYTF
TRBJ1-2 TRBV4-1 CASSQDHGNYGYTF
TRBJ2-2 TRBV12-5 CAPSATVITGELFF
TRBJ1-2 TRBV4-1 CASSQDPTGGYTF
TRBJ1-2 TRBV7-2 CASSLALRGYTF
TRBJ1-5 TRBV23-1 CASSHGYSNQPQHF
TRBJ1-2 TRBV6-6 CASSYNRFYGYTF
TRBJ1-2 TRBV10-2 CASSVTGRVNYGYTF
TRBJ1-3 TRBV9 CASSDRQGGLEGNTIYF
TRBJ2-7 TRBV5-5 CASSWTTYEQYF